The 22 T cell receptor beta chains presented below share a single source sample, sequenced in a study of blood T cell repertoires in COVID-19. Assay used: immunoSEQ multiplex PCR; TCRdb lists only in-frame clones, some missing. This table has 85,000 to 110,000 clones, approximately 88% appearing once. The sample taken for sequencing was peripheral blood. The origin of the receptors is an older woman with acute or convalescent COVID-19.

The chain combines TRBV3-1 (or the pseudogene TRBV3-2) with TRBJ1-6; weak D call: TRBD1 (6 bases). The V end lost 4 bases, the J end lost 14 bases, and 12 bases lay between the germline ends. Germline V gene data show CDR1 as LGHDT and CDR2 as YNNKEL (reference sequence). The CDR3 length is 12 residues. CDR3 protein: CASSPSEGALHF. The CDR3 DNA sequence: TGTGCCAGCAGCCCGTCCGAGGGGGCCCTCCACTTT.

The chain joins TRBV19 to TRBJ2-1; 7 nucleotides match TRBD2. The V gene's germline CDR1 is LNHDA and CDR2 SQIVND (reference sequence). Losses at the gene ends were 0 bases for V and 6 bases for J; bases not matched to a gene: 8. The CDR3 spans 16 residues. The chain's CDR3 is CASSIDPPGLTNEQFF. The CDR3 DNA reads as TGTGCCAGTAGTATAGACCCCCCGGGACTAACCAATGAGCAGTTCTTC.

This chain connects TRBV2 to TRBJ2-5; 13 nucleotides match TRBD2. CDR3 size: 15 residues. The germline gives CDR1 SNHLY, CDR2 FYNNEI. The V gene end was trimmed by 5 bases and the J gene end by 4 bases; junction bases not matched to a gene: 4. CDR3 in DNA: TGTGCCAGCAGTATACGACTAGCGGGGGGAGAGACCCAGTACTTC. It is translated as CASSIRLAGGETQYF.

This chain joins TRBV7-2 and TRBJ2-6; TRBD2 is a possible D gene (6 bases). Trimming pared 2 bases from V and 5 bases from J, leaving 16 bases between. The germline V gene encodes CDR1 SGHTA and CDR2 FQGNSA. This CDR3 contains 17 residues. The CDR3 coding sequence is TGTGCCAGCAGCTTAAGGGGCGGGGAGCAGAGGGCCAACGTCCTGACTTTC. It translates to CASSLRGGEQRANVLTF.

The chain recombines TRBV24-1 with TRBJ1-2; D uncertain. Germline V lookup: CDR1 KGHDR, CDR2 SFDVKD. V shed 1 base and J shed 8 bases, with 10 bases lying between them. The length of the CDR3 is 13 residues. The chain's CDR3 is CATSDFEGYGYTF. The DNA for the CDR3 is TGTGCCACCAGTGATTTTGAGGGTTACGGCTACACCTTC.

This sequence joins TRBV15 and TRBJ1-4, with TRBD1 matching over 9 bases. Germline V gene sequence: CDR1 LNHNV, CDR2 YYDKDF (reference sequence). The CDR3 totals 16 residues. V lost 6 bases, J lost 6 bases, and 11 bases stayed unmatched. Here the CDR3 DNA reads TGTGCCACCAGTAACGCGTCCGGGACAGGGTATGAAAAACTGTTTTTT. Its protein product is CATSNASGTGYEKLFF.

The chain is built from TRBV29-1 and TRBJ2-1, with 8 bases that match TRBD2. CDR3 size: 16 residues. Germline V gives CDR1 SQVTM, CDR2 ANQGSEA. The ends lost 3 bases at V and 7 bases at J; junction bases unmatched: 14. CDR3 sequence reads: CSVEGVGGRSRNEQFF. As DNA, the CDR3 is TGCAGCGTTGAGGGGGTCGGCGGGAGGTCCCGTAATGAGCAGTTCTTC.

Here the CDR3 reads CASSVLGGTNTGELFF. CDR3 coding DNA: TGTGCCAGCAGCGTCTTAGGGGGTACTAACACCGGGGAGCTGTTTTTT. The rearrangement links TRBV9 to TRBJ2-2, with D perhaps matching TRBD1 (6 bases). The CDR3 loop spans 16 amino acids. Trimming shortened V by 2 bases and J by 2 bases, and 13 bases separated the two germline ends. CDR1 is SGDLS, CDR2 YYNGEE, per germline.

The chain has TRBV9 and TRBJ2-3; 9 bases are a match to TRBD1. The CDR3 totals 15 residues. Trimming removed 2 bases from V and 1 base from J; junction bases left unmatched: 2. Germline CDR1 and CDR2: SGDLS and YYNGEE. CDR3 loop: CASSVRTGGTDTQYF. The CDR3 bases are TGTGCCAGCAGCGTCAGGACAGGGGGCACAGATACGCAGTATTTT. The whole variable domain, filled in from reference TRBV9 and TRBJ2-3, reads DSGVTQTPKHLITATGQRVTLRCSPRSGDLSVYWYQQSLDQGLQFLIQYYNGEERAKGNILERFSAQQFPDLHSELNLSSLELGDSALYFCASSVRTGGTDTQYFGPGTRLTVL.

J is TRBJ1-6 and V is TRBV6-1; D remains unclear. Germline V CDR1 and CDR2: MNHNS, SASEGT. With 3 bases removed from V and 6 bases from J, the gap between germline ends came to 6 bases. The CDR3 contains 13 residues. The CDR3 spells CASSDTPNSPLHF. In nucleotides, the CDR3 is TGTGCCAGCAGTGACACACCTAATTCACCCCTCCACTTT.

V usage is TRBV27 and J usage is TRBJ1-2; a possible D gene is TRBD1 (5 bases). The length of the CDR3 is 13 residues. Trimming pared 10 bases from V and 4 bases from J, leaving 16 bases between. Germline loops: CDR1 MNHEY, CDR2 SMNVEV (reference sequence). The CDR3 protein is CATAPQGGYGYTF. The CDR3 region has the DNA TGTGCCACCGCCCCTCAGGGTGGCTATGGCTACACCTTC.

V is TRBV7-9 and J is TRBJ2-1, with D unclear. The V end lost 5 bases, the J end lost 8 bases, and 13 bases lay between the germline ends. The germline CDR1 and CDR2 sequences are SEHNR and FQNEAQ (reference sequence). This CDR3 contains 13 residues. The CDR3 is CASSTRSSDEQFF. The DNA for the CDR3 is TGTGCCAGCAGCACCCGATCCAGCGATGAGCAGTTCTTC.

The sample holds a few counts of this clone. The genes are TRBV19 and TRBJ1-5, with 7 bases matching TRBD1. This CDR3 is 14 amino acids long. The germline V gene encodes CDR1 LNHDA and CDR2 SQIVND (reference sequence). The V gene end was trimmed by 6 bases and the J gene end by 4 bases; junction bases not matched to a gene: 6. CDR3 region: CASSQTGRNQPQHF. CDR3 sequence (DNA): TGTGCCAGTAGCCAGACAGGGAGAAATCAGCCCCAGCATTTT.

The V gene is TRBV2, the J gene TRBJ2-4; D possibly corresponds to TRBD1 (6 bases). The ends were cut back, 4 bases at V and 9 bases at J, with 16 bases in the middle. Germline V gives CDR1 SNHLY, CDR2 FYNNEI. This CDR3 region has 14 residues. This chain's CDR3 is CASSGGTMSSIQYF. Here the CDR3 DNA reads TGTGCCAGCAGTGGGGGGACAATGTCGAGCATTCAGTACTTC.

This sequence joins TRBV5-1 and TRBJ1-1, with D possibly TRBD1 on 6 matching bases. The V gene lost 4 bases and the J gene lost 0 bases, with 13 bases spanning the gap. This CDR3 is built from 15 residues. Germline lookup yields CDR1 SGHRS and CDR2 YFSETQ. CDR3 residues: CASSLPGQMNTEAFF. The CDR3 DNA reads TGCGCCAGCAGCCTCCCGGGACAAATGAACACTGAAGCTTTCTTT.

This clone appeared a few times. The V and J genes are TRBV5-1 and TRBJ1-5, with TRBD1 as a possible D gene (5 bases). Germline CDR1 and CDR2: SGHRS and YFSETQ. V lost 7 bases, J lost 5 bases, and 16 bases lay in between. The CDR3 has 14 residues. The CDR3 DNA reads TGCGCCAGCCGACTCCCCGGGGGTCATCAGCCCCAGCATTTT. Its protein is CASRLPGGHQPQHF.

V gene TRBV7-2 combines with J gene TRBJ2-7, with D perhaps TRBD1 (6 bases). Germline V gene sequence: CDR1 SGHTA, CDR2 FQGNSA. The CDR3 runs 13 residues. V was pared by 2 bases and J by 5 bases, with 10 bases between. The CDR3 sequence: CASSLRQGNEQYF. The CDR3 bases are TGTGCCAGCAGCTTAAGGCAGGGGAACGAGCAGTACTTC. The complete variable domain, with remaining parts taken from reference TRBV7-2 and TRBJ2-7, reads GAGVSQSPSNKVTEKGKDVELRCDPISGHTALYWYRQSLGQGLEFLIYFQGNSAPDKSGLPSDRFSAERTGGSVSTLTIQRTQQEDSAVYLCASSLRQGNEQYFGPGTRLTVT.

This rearrangement joins TRBV27 to TRBJ2-2; D unresolved. With 4 bases removed from V and 0 bases from J, the gap between germline ends came to 3 bases. From germline, CDR1 is MNHEY and CDR2 SMNVEV (reference sequence). CDR3 length: 13 amino acids. CDR3 amino acids: CASSSANTGELFF. DNA of the CDR3: TGTGCCAGCAGTTCTGCGAACACCGGGGAGCTGTTTTTT.

V is TRBV7-3 and J is TRBJ2-2; 7 bases align to TRBD2. Losses at the gene ends were 0 bases for V and 4 bases for J; bases not matched to a gene: 5. This CDR3 has 16 residues. The germline CDR1 and CDR2 sequences are SGHTA and FQGTGA. The CDR3 bases are TGTGCCAGCAGCTTAACGGGCGGGAGTAGCACCGGGGAGCTGTTTTTT. It codes for CASSLTGGSSTGELFF.

The V gene is TRBV5-1, the J gene TRBJ1-4; D unclear. V lost 1 base, J lost 0 bases, and 10 bases lay in between. The CDR3 is 16 amino acids. Per the germline V gene, CDR1 is SGHRS and CDR2 is YFSETQ. The DNA of the CDR3 is TGCGCCAGCAGCTTGTGGGAGTCCGCAACTAATGAAAAACTGTTTTTT. It yields the protein CASSLWESATNEKLFF.

The chain combines TRBV3-1 (or the pseudogene TRBV3-2) with TRBJ1-1; the D gene is possibly TRBD1 (6 bases). The CDR3 is 16 residues long. Germline V CDR1 and CDR2: LGHDT, YNNKEL (reference sequence). V was pared by 4 bases and J by 0 bases, with 15 bases between. This CDR3 is CASSPVPGEMNTEAFF. Here the CDR3 DNA reads TGTGCCAGCAGCCCCGTTCCAGGGGAGATGAACACTGAAGCTTTCTTT.

The rearrangement uses TRBV3-1 (or the pseudogene TRBV3-2) and TRBJ1-3; D may be TRBD1 (6 bases). Per the germline V gene, CDR1 is LGHDT and CDR2 is YNNKEL (reference sequence). V lost 4 bases to trimming and J lost 0 bases, with 10 bases between them. The CDR3 length is 15 residues. CDR3 protein: CASSPDRHSGNTIYF. CDR3 sequence (DNA): TGTGCCAGCAGCCCAGACAGGCACTCTGGAAACACCATATATTTT.